These 26 T cell receptor beta chains were all obtained from the same sample, sequenced in a study of T cell responses to AZD1222 COVID-19 vaccine. Data came from immunoSEQ multiplex PCR; TCRdb stores just in-frame clones and leaves some out. The sample yields about 120,000 clones, about 90% seen once. Sequenced here: peripheral blood, sampled on day 0 of AZD1222 vaccination. All receptors derive from an adult in good health.

Here the CDR3 reads CASSSSGQGNIQYF. CDR3 nucleotides: TGTGCCAGCAGCTCGTCCGGACAGGGTAACATTCAGTACTTC. The V and J genes are TRBV5-6 and TRBJ2-4; 8 nucleotides line up with TRBD1. The CDR3 is 14 amino acids. CDR1 and CDR2 from the germline V gene are SGHDT and YYEEEE. J lost 7 bases, V lost 3 bases, and 6 bases had no gene match.

This chain uses TRBV9 with TRBJ2-1, with TRBD2 matching over 8 bases. This CDR3 has 15 amino acids. After removal of 4 bases from V and 5 bases from J, the junction contained 8 bases not matched to a gene. Germline CDR1 reads SGDLS; CDR2 reads YYNGEE. Here the CDR3 DNA reads TGTGCCAGCAGCCAGCGGGGACTAGGGGACAATGAGCAGTTCTTC. Translated: CASSQRGLGDNEQFF.

This chain connects TRBV18 to TRBJ1-3, with D possibly being TRBD1 (6 bases). V was trimmed by 1 base and J by 5 bases, leaving 18 bases between them. The germline V gene has CDR1 KGHSH and CDR2 LQKENI. This CDR3 region has 17 residues. CDR3 protein: CASSPLPPMDSRNTIYF. For the CDR3, the DNA is TGTGCCAGCTCACCACTTCCACCCATGGACAGTCGAAACACCATATATTTT.

The rearrangement links TRBV27 to TRBJ2-2; D is perhaps TRBD1 or TRBD2 (5 bases each). The germline V and J ends were trimmed by 5 bases and 6 bases, with 19 bases remaining between them. Germline V CDR1 and CDR2: MNHEY, SMNVEV (reference sequence). The CDR3 extends over 16 amino acids. The CDR3 DNA sequence: TGTGCCAGCAGTCGTTGGGGGAGTCAGGTCTCCGGGGAGCTGTTTTTT. This codes for CASSRWGSQVSGELFF.

The chain links TRBV18 to TRBJ1-6; D perhaps matches TRBD1 (5 bases). V lost 5 bases, J lost 8 bases, and 13 bases lay in between. The germline CDR1 and CDR2 sequences are KGHSH and LQKENI. The CDR3 contains 14 residues. The CDR3 here is CASSNRQSDSPLHF. CDR3 DNA sequence: TGTGCCAGCTCAAACCGACAGAGTGATTCACCCCTCCACTTT.

This rearrangement joins TRBV5-4 to TRBJ1-3; no firm D call. Germline-derived CDR1 and CDR2 are SGHNT and YYREEE (reference sequence). The CDR3 has 14 amino acids. The ends were cut back, 2 bases at V and 4 bases at J, with 10 bases in the middle. CDR3 region: CASSFQTTGNTIYF. The DNA for the CDR3 is TGTGCCAGCAGCTTCCAAACCACCGGAAACACCATATATTTT.

The chain has TRBV3-1 (or the pseudogene TRBV3-2) and TRBJ1-2, with 7 bases matching TRBD1. V was clipped by 3 bases and J by 4 bases; unmatched bases: 20. This CDR3 contains 19 residues. Germline V gene data show CDR1 as LGHDT and CDR2 as YNNKEL (reference sequence). CDR3 protein: CASSHRVLGQLSFSYGYTF. In DNA, the CDR3 is TGTGCCAGCAGCCATAGAGTTTTGGGACAGCTCTCCTTTAGCTATGGCTACACCTTC.

The chain uses TRBV29-1 and TRBJ1-3, with TRBD1 matching over 8 bases. This CDR3 is 14 amino acids long. The germline V gene encodes CDR1 SQVTM and CDR2 ANQGSEA. The junction had 10 bases not matched to a gene; V was cut back by 6 bases and J by 6 bases. CDR3 DNA sequence: TGCAGCGTGGCCGCCGGGACAGGTTTAAACACCATATATTTT. Translation gives CSVAAGTGLNTIYF.

V is TRBV30 and J is TRBJ1-1; 7 bases map to TRBD1. V lost 2 bases, J lost 4 bases, and 7 bases stayed unmatched. Germline CDR1 and CDR2: GTSNPN and SVGIG (reference sequence). This CDR3 is 14 amino acids long. The CDR3 bases are TGTGCCTGGAGTAATGACAGGGCGGGCACTGAAGCTTTCTTT. The encoded protein is CAWSNDRAGTEAFF.

V usage is TRBV6-1 and J usage is TRBJ1-1; possibly TRBD1 for D (6 bases). V lost 0 bases to trimming and J lost 0 bases, with 17 bases between them. The CDR3 totals 18 residues. The germline V gene has CDR1 MNHNS and CDR2 SASEGT. The CDR3 sequence is CASSEALVGQPMNTEAFF. The CDR3 region has the DNA TGTGCCAGCAGTGAAGCATTAGTCGGACAGCCCATGAACACTGAAGCTTTCTTT.

As to this clone: Sequence at one end of the junction differs from germline and may be a read error. The gene calls are TRBV6-5 and TRBJ1-2; D gene ambiguous. Germline lookup yields CDR1 MNHEY and CDR2 SVGAGI. CDR3 length equals 13 residues. The CDR3 reads CASTSHGNYGYTF. The CDR3, as DNA: TGTGCTAGCACCAGTCACGGCAACTATGGCTACACCTTC.

The chain uses TRBV28 and TRBJ2-7, with unresolved D. Germline V gene sequence: CDR1 MDHEN, CDR2 SYDVKM. The CDR3 is made up of 13 amino acids. V was trimmed by 7 bases and J by 2 bases, leaving 12 bases between them. The CDR3 loop reads CASTSQAPYEQYF. In DNA, the CDR3 is TGTGCCAGCACAAGTCAGGCCCCCTACGAGCAGTACTTC. Based on the CDR3 plus reference TRBV28 and TRBJ2-7, the full variable domain is DVKVTQSSRYLVKRTGEKVFLECVQDMDHENMFWYRQDPGLGLRLIYFSYDVKMKEKGDIPEGYSVSREKKERFSLILESASTNQTSMYLCASTSQAPYEQYFGPGTRLTVT.

The rearrangement uses TRBV5-1 and TRBJ2-3, with D possibly matching TRBD2 (5 bases). V lost 4 bases to trimming and J lost 1 base, with 13 bases between them. This CDR3 region has 15 residues. Germline V gives CDR1 SGHRS, CDR2 YFSETQ. For the CDR3, the DNA is TGCGCCAGCAGCCCTACTCGAGCGGGCACAGATACGCAGTATTTT. It encodes CASSPTRAGTDTQYF.

V gene TRBV11-2 combines with J gene TRBJ1-3; D not resolved. Looked up from germline, CDR1 is SGHAT and CDR2 is FQNNGV. The CDR3 totals 17 residues. V was clipped by 1 base and J by 3 bases, with 16 bases between them. CDR3 sequence (DNA): TGTGCCAGCAGCTTAGGCGGACGGCCAGGTAGTGGAAACACCATATATTTT. The encoded protein is CASSLGGRPGSGNTIYF.

The chain links TRBV6-5 to TRBJ2-7; 8 bases match TRBD1. Germline assignment: CDR1 MNHEY and CDR2 SVGAGI. This CDR3 has 16 amino acids. Trimming removed 0 bases from V and 0 bases from J; junction bases left unmatched: 4. CDR3 in amino acids: CASSYSTGGNSYEQYF. The DNA of the CDR3 is TGTGCCAGCAGTTACTCAACAGGGGGAAACTCCTACGAGCAGTACTTC.

The V call is TRBV11-2, the J call TRBJ1-1; 10 nucleotides line up with TRBD1. J gave up 1 base and V 6 bases, and 11 bases lay outside the gene matches. Germline V gene sequence: CDR1 SGHAT, CDR2 FQNNGV. This CDR3 region has 17 residues. The CDR3 DNA is TGTGCCAGCAGTTCGGGACAGGGGCACCCGCAGAACACTGAAGCTTTCTTT. Amino acids: CASSSGQGHPQNTEAFF.

The chain employs TRBV7-9 and TRBJ1-3, with D tentatively TRBD1 (6 bases). The CDR3 is made up of 14 amino acids. V lost 6 bases and J 3 bases, leaving 12 bases between the germline ends. Germline CDR1 SEHNR, CDR2 FQNEAQ (reference sequence). The CDR3 sequence is CASSSGVIGNTIYF. The CDR3 DNA is TGTGCCAGCAGTTCAGGGGTAATTGGAAACACCATATATTTT.

The chain has TRBV18 and TRBJ2-3; unclear D gene. Germline V gene sequence: CDR1 KGHSH, CDR2 LQKENI. This CDR3 spans 11 amino acids. V was cut by 3 bases and J by 5 bases, with 3 bases left in between. CDR3 sequence reads: CASSPGDTQYF. Written as DNA, the CDR3 is TGTGCCAGCTCACCGGGAGATACGCAGTATTTT. Supplemented by reference TRBV18 and TRBJ2-3, the full variable domain reads NAGVMQNPRHLVRRRGQEARLRCSPMKGHSHVYWYRQLPEEGLKFMVYLQKENIIDESGMPKERFSAEFPKEGPSILRIQQVVRGDSAAYFCASSPGDTQYFGPGTRLTVL.

The V call is TRBV5-1, the J call TRBJ1-1, with a tentative D call TRBD1 (5 bases). From germline, CDR1 is SGHRS and CDR2 YFSETQ. The CDR3 sequence is 14 residues long. The V end was cut by 4 bases, the J end by 6 bases, with 16 bases between. The CDR3 protein is CASSPGTQPPEAFF. Written as DNA, the CDR3 is TGCGCCAGCAGCCCCGGGACCCAACCCCCTGAAGCTTTCTTT.

The gene calls are TRBV28 and TRBJ1-3; possibly TRBD1 for D (6 bases). V lost 11 bases to trimming and J lost 0 bases, with 14 bases between them. There are 14 residues in the CDR3. CDR1 is MDHEN and CDR2 is SYDVKM in the germline V gene. The CDR3 DNA reads as TGTGCCGTCGCGGACAGCAACTCTGGAAACACCATATATTTT. Translated: CAVADSNSGNTIYF.

In its sample, this clone was seen once. The J gene is TRBJ1-1, the V gene TRBV5-1, with 7 bases identical to TRBD1. Germline CDR1 is SGHRS and CDR2 is YFSETQ. After removal of 2 bases from V and 6 bases from J, the junction contained 4 bases not matched to a gene. The CDR3 has 13 amino acids. Here the CDR3 reads CASSLYTGAEAFF. CDR3 sequence (DNA): TGCGCCAGCAGCTTATACACAGGGGCTGAAGCTTTCTTT. The full variable domain, in which reference TRBV5-1 and TRBJ1-1 provide the parts outside the CDR3, is KAGVTQTPRYLIKTRGQQVTLSCSPISGHRSVSWYQQTPGQGLQFLFEYFSETQRNKGNFPGRFSGRQFSNSRSEMNVSTLELGDSALYLCASSLYTGAEAFFGQGTRLTVV.

V usage is TRBV15 and J usage is TRBJ1-1; 8 positions agree with TRBD1. The CDR3 extends over 14 amino acids. Germline V lookup: CDR1 LNHNV, CDR2 YYDKDF (reference sequence). V shed 5 bases, J shed 0 bases, and the junction held 2 bases outside the gene matches. The CDR3 nucleotides are TGTGCCACCAGCGCGGGACAGGTGAACACTGAAGCTTTCTTT. Translated, it gives CATSAGQVNTEAFF.

This sequence joins TRBV18 and TRBJ2-3, with D possibly being TRBD2 (5 bases). The V end was cut by 0 bases, the J end by 3 bases, with 13 bases between. Germline CDR1 is KGHSH and CDR2 is LQKENI. The CDR3 contains 16 residues. DNA of the CDR3: TGTGCCAGCTCACCACCGGTACCCCTAGCTACAGATACGCAGTATTTT. Amino acids: CASSPPVPLATDTQYF.

The gene calls are TRBV5-1 and TRBJ2-3; D uncertain. The CDR3 loop spans 12 amino acids. Trimming cost V 5 bases and J 4 bases, with 8 bases left between them. CDR1 is SGHRS and CDR2 is YFSETQ in the germline V gene. CDR3 sequence: CASSYEADTQYF. The DNA of the CDR3 is TGCGCCAGCAGTTATGAGGCAGATACGCAGTATTTT.

Comments on this clone: This sample also contains other DNA sequences that code for the same CDR3. The CDR3 loop is CASSIDRDTEAFF. The CDR3 nucleotides are TGTGCCAGTAGTATAGATAGGGACACTGAAGCTTTCTTT. The J gene is TRBJ1-1, the V gene TRBV19; no firm D call. The CDR3 is 13 amino acids. Trimming took off 0 bases at V and 3 bases at J, with 5 bases between the two ends. Per the germline V gene, CDR1 is LNHDA and CDR2 is SQIVND (reference sequence).

The rearrangement uses TRBV27 and TRBJ2-4; TRBD1 might be the D (5 bases). Germline CDR1 reads MNHEY; CDR2 reads SMNVEV (reference sequence). The CDR3 has 11 amino acids. V was pared by 10 bases and J by 8 bases, with 12 bases between. The CDR3 region has the DNA TGTGCCACCAGGGTAAATGACATTCAGTACTTC. Amino acid sequence: CATRVNDIQYF.